This TCR beta chain was identified during a study of graft-versus-host responses after intestinal transplantation. Per the germline V gene, CDR1 is MGHRA and CDR2 is YSYEKL. The CDR3 covers 15 residues. The germline V and J ends were trimmed by 2 bases and 3 bases, with 13 bases remaining between them. Sequenced by immunoSEQ multiplex PCR; TCRdb stores in-frame clones only, minus some. The sample has over 70,000 clones, around four fifths seen once. Regarding this clone: Antigen unknown.

Notes on the study in general: Investigators detected GvH clones in recipient marrow, with some emerging earlier in ileum or blood. Patients who carried graft-donor T cell macrochimerism also had high graft-versus-host to host-versus-graft clonal ratios in their allografts. Association was observed between peak circulating GvH clone levels and early post-transplant HvG declines.

The V and J genes are TRBV4-1 and TRBJ1-1; no definite D call. The clonotype originates from a human donor who received an intestinal transplant. This material consisted of unstimulated CD8+ T cells sorted from spleen or lymph node cells, taken before intestinal transplant. CDR3 sequence (DNA): TGCGCCAGCAGCCAACAAGCAGGTGTTGACACTGAAGCTTTCTTT. This sequence encodes CASSQQAGVDTEAFF.